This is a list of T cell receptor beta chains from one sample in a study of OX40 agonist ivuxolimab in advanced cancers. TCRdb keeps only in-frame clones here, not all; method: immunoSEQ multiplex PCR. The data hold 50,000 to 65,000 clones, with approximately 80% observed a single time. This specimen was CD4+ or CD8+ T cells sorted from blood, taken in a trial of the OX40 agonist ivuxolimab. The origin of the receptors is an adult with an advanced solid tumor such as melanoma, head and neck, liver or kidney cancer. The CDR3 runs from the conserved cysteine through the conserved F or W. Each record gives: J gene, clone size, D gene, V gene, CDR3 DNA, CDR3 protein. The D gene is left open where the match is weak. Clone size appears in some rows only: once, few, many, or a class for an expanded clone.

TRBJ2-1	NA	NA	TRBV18	TGTGCCAGCTCAGGGCTACCCTACAATGAGCAGTTCTTC	CASSGLPYNEQFF
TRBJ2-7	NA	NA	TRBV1	TGCACCAGCAGCCCGAACCAAAGGAGTGGGTCCTACGAGCAGTACTTC	CTSSPNQRSGSYEQYF
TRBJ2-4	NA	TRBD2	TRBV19	TGTGCCAGTAGTATAGCGGGGGGGCTGGGTGCAGGGCGCATTCAGTACTTC	CASSIAGGLGAGRIQYF
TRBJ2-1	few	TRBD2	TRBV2	TGTGCCGGCACCCGAGGCGTAGCGGGGGGGGTCAATGAGCAGTTCTTC	CAGTRGVAGGVNEQFF
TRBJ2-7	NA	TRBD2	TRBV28	TGTGCCACCAGGACTAGCGGGAGCTCAGGCGAGCAGTACTTC	CATRTSGSSGEQYF
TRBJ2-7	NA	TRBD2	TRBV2	TGTGCCAGCCGGACTAGCGGTCCCTACGAGCAGTACTTC	CASRTSGPYEQYF
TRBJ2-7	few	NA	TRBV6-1	TGTGCCAGCAGTGAGACCCTTCCCGAGCAGTACTTC	CASSETLPEQYF
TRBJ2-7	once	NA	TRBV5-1	TGCGCCAGCAGCGGAGGAGGGACAGCGTCCTACGAGCAGTACTTC	CASSGGGTASYEQYF
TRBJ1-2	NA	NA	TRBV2	TGTGCCAGCATCCCCGGGGACATTGGGGACTATGGCTACACCTTC	CASIPGDIGDYGYTF
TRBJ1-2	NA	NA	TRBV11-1	TGTGCCAGCAGCGCCATCGTCATAGGACACTCGGACTATGGCTACACCTTC	CASSAIVIGHSDYGYTF
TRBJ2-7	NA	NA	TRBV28	TGTGCCAGCACGGACAGTTCCTACGAGCAGTACTTC	CASTDSSYEQYF
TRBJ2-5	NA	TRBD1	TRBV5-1	TGCGCCAGCAGCTCAGGACGACAGGGTGCGGAGACCCAGTACTTC	CASSSGRQGAETQYF
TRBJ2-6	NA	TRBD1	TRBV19	TGTGCCAGTAGAGCCTTACCGGGACAGGTGAACTCTGGGGCCAACGTCCTGACTTTC	CASRALPGQVNSGANVLTF
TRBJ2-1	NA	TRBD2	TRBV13	TGTGCCAGCAGCTTAGGCCGGACTAGCGGGAGAGGTGAGCAGTTCTTC	CASSLGRTSGRGEQFF
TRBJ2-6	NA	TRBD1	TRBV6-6	TGTGCCAGCAGTTCGACAGGGTTTGGGGCCAACGTCCTGACTTTC	CASSSTGFGANVLTF
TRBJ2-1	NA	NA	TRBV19	TGTGCCAGTAGTACGGACTACCCAACTGCCAATGAGCAGTTCTTC	CASSTDYPTANEQFF
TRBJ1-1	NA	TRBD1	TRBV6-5	TGTGCCAGCAGTTACAAGGACAGGGTATGGGACACTGAAGCTTTCTTT	CASSYKDRVWDTEAFF
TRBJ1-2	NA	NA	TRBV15	TGTGCCACCAGCAGAGATAAGGGCAGGGACTATGGCTACACCTTC	CATSRDKGRDYGYTF
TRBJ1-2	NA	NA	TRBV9	TGTGCCAGCAGCGTAGGAGGGGCTGGGTATGGCTACACCTTC	CASSVGGAGYGYTF
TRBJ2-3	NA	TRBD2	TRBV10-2	TGCGCCAGCAGTGAGAGGCGGGGGGCCGCAGATACGCAGTATTTT	CASSERRGAADTQYF
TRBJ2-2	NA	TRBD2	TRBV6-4	TGTGCCAGCAGTGCCCGTGGGGCGGGGGGAGACAACACCGGGGAGCTGTTTTTT	CASSARGAGGDNTGELFF
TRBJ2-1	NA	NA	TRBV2	TGTGCCAGCAGTGAAGCGCCCCAGTCCCTTGAGCAGTTCTTC	CASSEAPQSLEQFF
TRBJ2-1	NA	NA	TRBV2	TGTGCCAGCAGTCCGGACAGCACATACAATGAGCAGTTCTTC	CASSPDSTYNEQFF
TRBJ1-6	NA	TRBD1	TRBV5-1	TGCGCCACCAGGGAGGGACAGGGGGAATCACCCCTCCACTTT	CATREGQGESPLHF
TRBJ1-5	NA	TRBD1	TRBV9	TGTGCCAGCAGCGTAGGACAGGGTAGTAATCAGCCCCAGCATTTT	CASSVGQGSNQPQHF
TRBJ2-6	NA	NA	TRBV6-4	TGTGCCAGCAGAGACAGTTCTGGGGCCAACGTCCTGACTTTC	CASRDSSGANVLTF
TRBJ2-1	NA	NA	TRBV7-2	TGTGCCAGCAGCCTCGGACGGGGTGAGCAGTTCTTC	CASSLGRGEQFF
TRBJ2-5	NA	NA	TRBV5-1	TGCGCCAGCAGCCCAGCGGAATGGAGGGAGACCCAGTACTTC	CASSPAEWRETQYF
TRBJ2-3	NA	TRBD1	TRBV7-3	TGTGCCAGCAGCTTACGCAGGGGGCGCGGAGATACGCAGTATTTT	CASSLRRGRGDTQYF
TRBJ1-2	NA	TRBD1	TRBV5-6	TGTGCCAGCAGCTTGGGGGACAGCTCATACTATGGCTACACCTTC	CASSLGDSSYYGYTF
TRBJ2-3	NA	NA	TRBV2	TGTGCCAGCAGACGACTGAGCACAGATACGCAGTATTTT	CASRRLSTDTQYF
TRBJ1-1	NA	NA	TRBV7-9	TGTGCCAGCAGGCTAGGAGGTGAAGCTTTCTTT	CASRLGGEAFF
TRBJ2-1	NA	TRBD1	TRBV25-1	TGTGCCAGCAGTGAATGGGACAGGGCAAATGAGCAGTTCTTC	CASSEWDRANEQFF
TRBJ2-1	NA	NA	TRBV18	TGTGCCAGCTCACAGGACTCCCAGAATGAGCAGTTCTTC	CASSQDSQNEQFF
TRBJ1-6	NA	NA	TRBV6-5	TGTGCCAGCAGTTACTCGCCCAGTTGGAATTCACCCCTCCACTTT	CASSYSPSWNSPLHF
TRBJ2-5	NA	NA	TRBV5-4	TGTGCCAGCAGCGAAGGGGGACACCTCCAAGAGACCCAGTACTTC	CASSEGGHLQETQYF
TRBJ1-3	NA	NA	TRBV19	TGTGCCAGTAGCTTCGAAAGCGGCCGGGCTGACACCATATATTTT	CASSFESGRADTIYF
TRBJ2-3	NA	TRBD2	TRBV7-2	TGTGCCAGCAGCTGGAGCGGGGGTCCGGGGGATACGCAGTATTTT	CASSWSGGPGDTQYF
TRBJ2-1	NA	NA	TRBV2	TGTGCCAGCCAACGGGAGATGGGCAATGAGCAGTTCTTC	CASQREMGNEQFF
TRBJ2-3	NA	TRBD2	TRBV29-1	TGCAGCGTGGGGGGGAATACGCAGTATTTT	CSVGGNTQYF
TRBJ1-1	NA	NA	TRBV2	TGTGCCAGCAGTATTGGGGGGAGGACTGAAGCTTTCTTT	CASSIGGRTEAFF
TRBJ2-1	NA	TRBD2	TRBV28	TGTGCCAGCACCCCCCCGTCGGGACTAGAGCCCTGGGAGAGGAAGGTCTTC	CASTPPSGLEPWERKVF
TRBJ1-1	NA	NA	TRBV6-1	TGTGCCAGCTTGCAGAACACTGAAGCTTTCTTT	CASLQNTEAFF
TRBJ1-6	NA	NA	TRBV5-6	TGTGCCAGCAGCTTGGCCCAGTCGAGCTCCTATAATTCACCCCTCCACTTT	CASSLAQSSSYNSPLHF